Presented here are 29 T cell receptor beta chains from one specimen sequenced in a study of ipilimumab plus nivolumab after autologous stem cell transplantation. The table came from immunoSEQ multiplex PCR; TCRdb's copy has only in-frame clones and leaves some out. The sample records about 16,000 clones, roughly 71% being singletons. The sequences come from PBMCs, collected in a trial of ipilimumab plus nivolumab as post-transplant consolidation. Receptor source: a male donor with diffuse large B-cell lymphoma.

V gene TRBV29-1 combines with J gene TRBJ1-2; the match to TRBD1 covers 8 bases. The J segment lost 6 bases and the V segment lost 1 base, leaving 10 bases of the junction unmatched. CDR1 and CDR2 from the germline V gene are SQVTM and ANQGSEA. This CDR3 is built from 15 residues. CDR3 bases: TGCAGCGTTGAAGTCGTCGGACAGGGTATCGATGGCTACACCTTC. It encodes CSVEVVGQGIDGYTF.

The V gene is TRBV5-1, the J gene TRBJ1-2, with 10 bases aligning to TRBD1. There are 13 residues in the CDR3. Germline assignment: CDR1 SGHRS and CDR2 YFSETQ. V was pared by 4 bases and J by 8 bases, with 5 bases of the junction left unmatched. The CDR3 bases are TGCGCCAGCAGCACGGGACAGGGGAGGGGCTACACCTTC. Translated, it gives CASSTGQGRGYTF.

The rearrangement links TRBV14 to TRBJ2-7; TRBD1 is a possible D gene (6 bases). CDR1 and CDR2 (germline): SGHDN, FVKESK. This CDR3 has 13 amino acids. V was pared by 4 bases and J by 2 bases, with 9 bases between. The CDR3 region has the DNA TGTGCCAGCAGCCCAGGGGTGGCCTACGAGCAGTACTTC. It translates to CASSPGVAYEQYF. The whole variable domain, filled in from reference TRBV14 and TRBJ2-7, reads EAGVTQFPSHSVIEKGQTVTLRCDPISGHDNLYWYRRVMGKEIKFLLHFVKESKQDESGMPNNRFLAERTGGTYSTLKVQPAELEDSGVYFCASSPGVAYEQYFGPGTRLTVT.

To note about this clone: At one end, the junction sequence differs from germline, possibly due to a read error. The rearrangement uses TRBV7-3 and TRBJ2-1; D is uncertain. The CDR3 has 14 residues. The germline V gene has CDR1 SGHTA and CDR2 FQGTGA. CDR3 loop: CASSQSIGNNEQFF. In DNA form, the CDR3 reads TGCGCCAGCAGCCAATCGATCGGCAACAATGAGCAGTTCTTC.

The chain combines TRBV6-1 with TRBJ2-1; 13 nucleotides agree with TRBD2. The CDR3 length is 14 residues. CDR1 is MNHNS and CDR2 is SASEGT in the germline V gene. The J segment lost 7 bases and the V segment lost 7 bases, leaving 4 bases of the junction unmatched. The CDR3 region has the DNA TGTGCCAGCATTAGGACTAGCGGGAGAAATGAGCAGTTCTTC. Encoded protein: CASIRTSGRNEQFF.

This clone ranks as medium-sized. The rearrangement links TRBV6-1 to TRBJ2-7, with a tentative D call TRBD2 (6 bases). CDR3 length equals 12 residues. Germline values: CDR1 MNHNS, CDR2 SASEGT. V was trimmed by 7 bases and J by 6 bases, leaving 13 bases between them. CDR3 nucleotide sequence: TGTGCCAGCACCTCGGGAGCCGGCGAGCAGTACTTC. Amino acid sequence: CASTSGAGEQYF.

The CDR3 sequence: CASTGRHGSGSNQPQHF. The CDR3 nucleotides read TGTGCCAGCACCGGGAGGCACGGTTCGGGTAGCAATCAGCCCCAGCATTTT. This chain uses TRBV2 with TRBJ1-5, with unresolved D. Germline V gives CDR1 SNHLY, CDR2 FYNNEI. The length of the CDR3 is 17 residues. V lost 7 bases and J 0 bases, leaving 19 bases between the germline ends.

The V call is TRBV19, the J call TRBJ1-1, with D hard to call. V was clipped by 3 bases and J by 1 base, with 9 bases between them. CDR1 is LNHDA and CDR2 is SQIVND in the germline V gene (reference sequence). The CDR3 is 14 amino acids. Written as DNA, the CDR3 is TGTGCCAGTAGTATTGCAGCAGCGAACACTGAAGCTTTCTTT. Translation: CASSIAAANTEAFF.

Of note for this clone: Compared with germline, one end of the junction differs, possibly owing to a read error. The chain links TRBV7-7 to TRBJ2-3, with 12 bases matching TRBD2. The CDR3 runs 16 residues. Germline CDR1 is SSHAT and CDR2 is FNYEAQ (reference sequence). In nucleotides, the CDR3 is TGTGCTAGCAGCGCCGGACTAGCGGGGAGCACAGATACGCAGTATTTT. This encodes CASSAGLAGSTDTQYF.

This clone occurred a few times. DNA of the CDR3: TGTGCCAGCATGTCAGGCGTGCGTCAGCCCCAGCATTTT. Amino acid sequence: CASMSGVRQPQHF. V is TRBV28 and J is TRBJ1-5; D remains unclear. Per the germline V gene, CDR1 is MDHEN and CDR2 is SYDVKM. Deletions cut 7 bases from V and 6 bases from J, with 13 bases between. The CDR3 runs 13 residues.

The chain combines TRBV7-9 with TRBJ2-5; D is ambiguous. The CDR3 has 15 amino acids. Per the germline V gene, CDR1 is SEHNR and CDR2 is FQNEAQ (reference sequence). Between the trimmed V and J ends, which lost 3 bases and 1 base, there was a span of 12 bases. CDR3 in DNA: TGTGCCAGCAGCTTTGTGCCCCCCCGCCAAGAGACCCAGTACTTC. It yields the protein CASSFVPPRQETQYF.

The V gene is TRBV6-1, the J gene TRBJ2-6; 11 bases line up with TRBD1. The germline gives CDR1 MNHNS, CDR2 SASEGT. Losses at the gene ends were 3 bases for V and 2 bases for J; bases not matched to a gene: 6. The CDR3 covers 18 residues. The chain's CDR3 is CASSDWTGGSAGANVLTF. The CDR3 DNA follows: TGTGCCAGCAGTGATTGGACAGGGGGCTCCGCTGGGGCCAACGTCCTGACTTTC.

This sequence joins TRBV7-8 and TRBJ2-3, with 9 bases lining up with TRBD2. J gave up 3 bases and V 5 bases, and 6 bases lay outside the gene matches. This CDR3 spans 15 amino acids. Germline values: CDR1 SGHVS, CDR2 FQNEAQ. CDR3 sequence reads: CASSNQREETDTQYF. The CDR3 bases are TGTGCCAGCAGCAATCAGCGGGAGGAGACAGATACGCAGTATTTT.

The CDR3 is CASSLAGGGETQYF. CDR3 DNA: TGTGCCAGCAGCTTGGCAGGGGGCGGGGAGACCCAGTACTTC. This chain links TRBV5-8 with TRBJ2-5; 8 bases align to TRBD1. The CDR3 runs to 14 residues. With 0 bases clipped from V and 5 bases from J, the junction kept 3 bases outside the gene matches. Germline V gives CDR1 SGHTS, CDR2 YDEGEE. The full variable domain, with the rest looked up from reference TRBV5-8 and TRBJ2-5, is EAGVTQSPTHLIKTRGQQATLRCSPISGHTSVYWYQQALGLGLQFLLWYDEGEERNRGNFPPRFSGRQFPNYSSELNVNALELEDSALYLCASSLAGGGETQYFGPGTRLLVL.

The chain links TRBV7-2 to TRBJ2-7; 9 nucleotides line up with TRBD2. Germline CDR1 and CDR2: SGHTA and FQGNSA. The CDR3 consists of 15 residues. The V segment lost 3 bases and the J segment 6 bases; nucleotides outside the gene matches: 9. CDR3 bases: TGTGCCAGCAGCTTCACTACGGGACTAGCCGTCGAGCAGTACTTC. Translated, it gives CASSFTTGLAVEQYF. Variable domain in full (rest from reference TRBV7-2 and TRBJ2-7): GAGVSQSPSNKVTEKGKDVELRCDPISGHTALYWYRQSLGQGLEFLIYFQGNSAPDKSGLPSDRFSAERTGGSVSTLTIQRTQQEDSAVYLCASSFTTGLAVEQYFGPGTRLTVT.

This clone was found once. This chain links TRBV7-9 with TRBJ2-1; D uncertain. The CDR3 contains 13 residues. Germline assignment: CDR1 SEHNR and CDR2 FQNEAQ (reference sequence). V lost 9 bases to trimming and J lost 2 bases, with 11 bases between them. The DNA for the CDR3 is TGTGCCAGTCGATCAAGCCCCTACAATGAGCAGTTCTTC. Amino acids: CASRSSPYNEQFF.

The chain employs TRBV30 and TRBJ2-3; TRBD1 matches 8 bases. Germline V gene lookup returns CDR1 GTSNPN and CDR2 SVGIG (reference sequence). V dropped 8 bases and J dropped 1; count of bases not matched to a gene: 11. CDR3 size: 15 residues. In nucleotides, the CDR3 is TGTGCCCGTAAAAGCGGACAGGGTGGCACAGATACGCAGTATTTT. As protein: CARKSGQGGTDTQYF.

The CDR3 spells CASSRYGTSGGDTQYF. CDR3 DNA: TGTGCCAGCAGCCGATATGGGACTAGCGGGGGAGATACGCAGTATTTT. The chain links TRBV28 to TRBJ2-3, with TRBD2 matching 14 bases. V gave up 6 bases and J gave up 5 bases; unmatched junction bases: 7. Germline CDR1 and CDR2: MDHEN and SYDVKM. The length of the CDR3 is 16 residues.

The CDR3 here is CASSYSWGGQETQYF. CDR3 DNA sequence: TGTGCCAGCAGTTACTCGTGGGGGGGACAAGAGACCCAGTACTTC. V and J are TRBV6-5 and TRBJ2-5, with 7 bases matching TRBD2. The V and J ends lost 0 bases and 2 bases, in that order; junction bases with no gene match: 3. Germline V gene sequence: CDR1 MNHEY, CDR2 SVGAGI. The CDR3 has 15 amino acids.

This clone has a count of ten or more. The gene calls are TRBV30 and TRBJ1-5, with 7 bases identical to TRBD1. The ends lost 0 bases at V and 5 bases at J; junction bases unmatched: 1. CDR1 and CDR2 from the germline V gene are GTSNPN and SVGIG (reference sequence). This CDR3 is 13 amino acids long. The CDR3 here is CAWSVTGDQPQHF. The CDR3 nucleotides are TGTGCCTGGAGTGTAACAGGGGATCAGCCCCAGCATTTT.

This clone is classed as medium-sized. The chain is built from TRBV5-5 and TRBJ2-2; D is unclear. The germline V and J ends were trimmed by 5 bases and 2 bases, with 16 bases remaining between them. This CDR3 has 16 residues. The germline gives CDR1 SGHKS, CDR2 YYEKEE (reference sequence). The CDR3 coding sequence is TGTGCCAGCAGAACCGAGGAGTTTTTTAACACCGGGGAGCTGTTTTTT. It yields the protein CASRTEEFFNTGELFF. Based on the CDR3 plus reference TRBV5-5 and TRBJ2-2, the full variable domain is DAGVTQSPTHLIKTRGQQVTLRCSPISGHKSVSWYQQVLGQGPQFIFQYYEKEERGRGNFPDRFSARQFPNYSSELNVNALLLGDSALYLCASRTEEFFNTGELFFGEGSRLTVL.

The J gene is TRBJ2-7, the V gene TRBV9; 8 positions agree with TRBD2. Germline loops: CDR1 SGDLS, CDR2 YYNGEE. V shed 0 bases, J shed 6 bases, and the junction held 11 bases outside the gene matches. The CDR3 runs 16 residues. CDR3 bases: TGTGCCAGCAGCGTAGTTCTCGGGACTAGTTCCGCCGAGCAGTACTTC. It codes for CASSVVLGTSSAEQYF. The full variable domain, its missing parts supplied by reference TRBV9 and TRBJ2-7, is DSGVTQTPKHLITATGQRVTLRCSPRSGDLSVYWYQQSLDQGLQFLIQYYNGEERAKGNILERFSAQQFPDLHSELNLSSLELGDSALYFCASSVVLGTSSAEQYFGPGTRLTVT.

This clone came up a few times. The rearrangement links TRBV5-8 to TRBJ2-7, with D tentatively TRBD1 (6 bases). Per the germline V gene, CDR1 is SGHTS and CDR2 is YDEGEE. The CDR3 runs 13 residues. The germline V and J ends were trimmed by 5 bases and 0 bases, with 9 bases remaining between them. The CDR3 loop reads CASRRQDSYEQYF. For the CDR3, the DNA is TGTGCCAGCAGGAGACAGGACTCCTACGAGCAGTACTTC.

V gene TRBV30 combines with J gene TRBJ1-2; a weak D match, TRBD1 (5 bases). There are 14 residues in the CDR3. V lost 7 bases, J lost 0 bases, and 15 bases lay in between. Germline assignment: CDR1 GTSNPN and CDR2 SVGIG (reference sequence). The CDR3 sequence is CASFPDKANYGYTF. DNA for the CDR3: TGTGCCTCCTTTCCGGACAAAGCTAACTATGGCTACACCTTC.

The rearrangement joins TRBV9 to TRBJ2-3; TRBD2 might be the D (5 bases). Germline CDR1 is SGDLS and CDR2 is YYNGEE. The CDR3 runs to 14 residues. Trimming pared 2 bases from V and 5 bases from J, leaving 12 bases between. The DNA of the CDR3 is TGTGCCAGCAGCGTCCGGGTCGGAGGAGATACGCAGTATTTT. This gives the protein CASSVRVGGDTQYF.

The sample holds one count of this clone. The V gene is TRBV4-1, the J gene TRBJ2-7, with D possibly TRBD2 on 5 matching bases. The V gene lost 2 bases and the J gene lost 10 bases, with 18 bases spanning the gap. Germline-derived CDR1 and CDR2 are MGHRA and YSYEKL. This CDR3 contains 14 residues. In DNA form, the CDR3 reads TGCGCCAGCAGCCAACACGCCGCCCAGACGGGACAGTACTTC. This codes for CASSQHAAQTGQYF.

The chain links TRBV7-6 to TRBJ2-1; no clear D. With 3 bases removed from V and 7 bases from J, the gap between germline ends came to 10 bases. CDR1 is SGHVS and CDR2 is FNYEAQ in the germline V gene. This CDR3 spans 13 amino acids. CDR3: CASSFHNPNEQFF. The CDR3 bases are TGTGCCAGCAGCTTCCATAACCCGAATGAGCAGTTCTTC.

The rearrangement uses TRBV28 and TRBJ1-4, with unresolved D. Germline V gene lookup returns CDR1 MDHEN and CDR2 SYDVKM. Trimming stripped 3 bases from V and 4 bases from J, with 12 bases between. The CDR3 runs to 15 residues. For the CDR3, the DNA is TGTGCCAGCAGTTTTGGGTCACGGGGTAATGAAAAACTGTTTTTT. It codes for CASSFGSRGNEKLFF.

This chain links TRBV29-1 with TRBJ2-1, with D possibly matching TRBD2 (6 bases). The length of the CDR3 is 12 residues. The germline V gene encodes CDR1 SQVTM and CDR2 ANQGSEA. This chain's CDR3 is CRAGEAYNEQFF. DNA of the CDR3: TGCAGGGCTGGGGAGGCTTACAATGAGCAGTTCTTC.